This T cell receptor (beta chain) was captured by sequencing in a study of T cells in localized non-small cell lung cancer. Some clones are missing from TCRdb's copy, which holds only in-frame ones; the method was immunoSEQ multiplex PCR. The sample lists over a thousand clones; roughly 22% were seen once. In germline, CDR1 is KGHSH, CDR2 LQKENI. After removal of 2 bases from V and 0 bases from J, the junction contained 6 bases not matched to a gene. This CDR3 contains 17 residues. Study outcomes and limitations: An association was observed between higher blood T cell density and longer overall survival. Paired adjacent lung recovered a median about 60 of the top 100 tumor clones. In uninvolved adjacent lung, T cell clonality reached its highest value, exceeding tumor.

According to the study, adjacent lung free of atypia was obtained at least 2 cm from the tumor margin. Comment on this clone: Its cognate antigen is unknown.

The sample consisted of normal lung tissue next to the tumor, taken before any cancer treatment. This chain joins TRBV18 and TRBJ2-5; 10 bases map to TRBD2. The sequence was collected from a male donor at least 60 years old with stage III squamous cell lung carcinoma. CDR3 DNA: TGTGCCAGCTCACCAACGGTTAGCGGGGGGTACCAAGAGACCCAGTACTTC. Residues: CASSPTVSGGYQETQYF.